These T cell receptor beta chains were read from a single sample in a study of cytomegalovirus exposure and HLA in healthy donors. TCRdb keeps only in-frame clones here, not all; method: immunoSEQ multiplex PCR. The table lists 130,000 to 150,000 clones, roughly 79% of them singletons. Sequencing was carried out using PBMCs. The receptor source for this set is a male donor in good health and CMV-seronegative. The CDR3 runs from the conserved cysteine through the conserved F or W. A D gene is named only where the DNA matches it firmly. Size values are once, few and many counts, or a class for expanded clones, and some rows have none.

j_call	clone_size	v_call	d_call	cdr3_aa	cdr3_nt
TRBJ1-2	-	TRBV18	-	CASSPISGATYGYTF	TGTGCCAGCTCACCGATATCTGGAGCCACCTATGGCTACACCTTC
TRBJ1-3	-	TRBV5-1	-	CASSKDTTLFSGNTIYF	TGCGCCAGCAGCAAAGACACGACGCTATTCTCTGGAAACACCATATATTTT
TRBJ1-5	-	TRBV5-1	-	CASSTSGGQPQHF	TGCGCCAGCAGCACGAGTGGGGGCCAGCCCCAGCATTTT
TRBJ2-7	-	TRBV29-1	TRBD1	CSVYPGQSSYEQYF	TGCAGCGTTTATCCGGGACAGAGCTCCTACGAGCAGTACTTC
TRBJ2-7	-	TRBV7-9	-	CASSFTSSGVYEQYF	TGTGCCAGCAGCTTTACATCGTCAGGGGTCTACGAGCAGTACTTC
TRBJ1-1	-	TRBV6-5	TRBD1	CASSYGRQGARTEAFF	TGTGCCAGCAGTTACGGAAGACAGGGGGCGAGGACTGAAGCTTTCTTT
TRBJ1-3	few	TRBV7-3	-	CASSPQNSGNTIYF	TGTGCCAGCAGCCCTCAGAACTCTGGAAACACCATATATTTT
TRBJ1-4	-	TRBV6-5	-	CASSPGGAVEKLFF	TGTGCCAGCAGCCCTGGGGGCGCGGTTGAAAAACTGTTTTTT
TRBJ2-7	-	TRBV15	TRBD1	CATSRDKGSAQGAYEQYF	TGTGCCACCAGCAGAGATAAAGGTTCGGCACAGGGGGCCTACGAGCAGTACTTC
TRBJ2-7	-	TRBV30	-	CAWSGADSRSYEQYF	TGTGCCTGGAGTGGGGCCGACAGCAGGTCCTACGAGCAGTACTTC
TRBJ1-1	-	TRBV7-9	-	CSSSLELGGAFF	TGTTCCAGCAGCTTGGAGTTGGGGGGAGCTTTCTTT
TRBJ1-3	-	TRBV7-3	TRBD1	CASSPGQGATIYF	TGTGCCAGCAGCCCGGGACAGGGGGCAACCATATATTTT
TRBJ2-2	-	TRBV2	TRBD2	CASSPGLASRTGELFF	TGTGCCAGCAGTCCGGGACTAGCTTCGAGGACCGGGGAGCTGTTTTTT
TRBJ1-1	-	TRBV5-1	-	CASSLGVHLNTEAFF	TGCGCCAGCAGCTTAGGGGTCCACTTGAACACTGAAGCTTTCTTT
TRBJ2-7	few	TRBV5-1	-	CASSLGGVYEQYF	TGCGCCAGCAGCTTGGGCGGCGTCTACGAGCAGTACTTC
TRBJ2-7	-	TRBV7-2	-	CASSGGPFYEQYF	TGTGCCAGCAGTGGTGGCCCTTTCTACGAGCAGTACTTC
TRBJ2-3	-	TRBV6-4	-	CASSASLTPSDTQYF	TGTGCCAGCAGTGCCTCCCTTACTCCTTCTGATACGCAGTATTTT
TRBJ1-4	-	TRBV2	-	CASLGGGWTEKLFF	TGTGCCAGCCTGGGGGGAGGCTGGACTGAAAAACTGTTTTTT